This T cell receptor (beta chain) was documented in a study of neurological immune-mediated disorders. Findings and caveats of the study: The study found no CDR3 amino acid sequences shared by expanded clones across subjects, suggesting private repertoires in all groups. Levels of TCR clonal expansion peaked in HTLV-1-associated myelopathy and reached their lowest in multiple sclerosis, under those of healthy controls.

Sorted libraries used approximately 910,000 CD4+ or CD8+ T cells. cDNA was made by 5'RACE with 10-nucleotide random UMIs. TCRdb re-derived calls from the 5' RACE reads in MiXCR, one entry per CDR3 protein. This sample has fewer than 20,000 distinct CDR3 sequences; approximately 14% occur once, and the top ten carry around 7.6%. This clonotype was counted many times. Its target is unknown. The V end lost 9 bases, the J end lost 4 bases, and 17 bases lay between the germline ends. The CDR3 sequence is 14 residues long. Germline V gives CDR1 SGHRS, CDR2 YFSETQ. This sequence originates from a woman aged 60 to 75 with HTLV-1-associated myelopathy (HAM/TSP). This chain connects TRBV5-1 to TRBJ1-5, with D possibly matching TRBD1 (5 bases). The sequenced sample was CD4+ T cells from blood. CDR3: CATSGIGGNQPQHF. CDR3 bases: TGCGCCACCTCGGGCATCGGGGGTAATCAGCCCCAGCATTTT.